The 27 T cell receptor beta chains reported below all come from one sample, sequenced in a study of OX40 agonist ivuxolimab in advanced cancers. Here immunoSEQ multiplex PCR was the method, and the copy in TCRdb shows in-frame clones only, minus some. The repertoire includes roughly 48,000 clones, about 81% of them detected once, and around 1.1% sits in the top ten. This material consisted of CD4+ or CD8+ T cells sorted from blood, taken in a trial of the OX40 agonist ivuxolimab. The receptor source for this set is an adult with an advanced solid tumor such as melanoma, head and neck, liver or kidney cancer.

The J gene is TRBJ1-3, the V gene TRBV6-6; the D gene is possibly TRBD1 (6 bases). Germline V gives CDR1 MNHNY, CDR2 SVGAGI (reference sequence). CDR3 length: 14 amino acids. With 7 bases removed from V and 0 bases from J, the gap between germline ends came to 10 bases. The CDR3 sequence: CASTTDSSGNTIYF. Written as DNA, the CDR3 is TGTGCCAGCACTACGGACAGCTCTGGAAACACCATATATTTT.

The chain is built from TRBV18 and TRBJ1-6, with D maybe TRBD1 (5 bases). Trimming took off 6 bases at V and 4 bases at J, with 10 bases between the two ends. This CDR3 spans 14 amino acids. CDR1 is KGHSH and CDR2 is LQKENI in the germline V gene. The CDR3 coding sequence is TGTGCCAGCTCGCTACAGGATTATAATTCACCCCTCCACTTT. This translates into CASSLQDYNSPLHF.

The chain has TRBV7-3 and TRBJ2-5, with 8 nucleotides matching TRBD2. V shed 2 bases, J shed 7 bases, and the junction held 12 bases outside the gene matches. CDR1 and CDR2 from the germline V gene are SGHTA and FQGTGA. The CDR3 has 16 amino acids. The CDR3 reads CASSLEPAGASGTQYF. As DNA, the CDR3 is TGTGCCAGCAGCTTAGAGCCAGCGGGAGCTTCTGGGACCCAGTACTTC.

The rearrangement links TRBV27 to TRBJ2-7; a weak D match, TRBD1 (5 bases). The germline CDR1 and CDR2 sequences are MNHEY and SMNVEV (reference sequence). The CDR3 has 14 amino acids. V shed 3 bases and J shed 2 bases, with 11 bases lying between them. The CDR3 reads CASSFQGATYEQYF. The DNA of the CDR3 is TGTGCCAGCAGTTTTCAGGGTGCCACCTACGAGCAGTACTTC.

This clone was counted a single time. The rearrangement links TRBV6-5 to TRBJ2-7, with a tentative D call TRBD1 (7 bases). The CDR3 extends over 13 amino acids. Per the germline V gene, CDR1 is MNHEY and CDR2 is SVGAGI. Trimming took 2 bases from V and 8 from J, leaving 13 bases between them. CDR3 amino acids: CASSYGQGGKQYF. In DNA form, the CDR3 reads TGTGCCAGCAGTTACGGCCAGGGGGGCAAGCAGTACTTC.

This clone was recorded once. CDR3 sequence: CSASDVNEQFF. CDR3 sequence (DNA): TGCAGCGCGTCAGATGTGAATGAGCAGTTCTTC. The V gene is TRBV29-1, the J gene TRBJ2-1; the D is unclear. The CDR3 runs 11 residues. The V and J ends lost 7 bases and 7 bases respectively, with 11 bases between them. Germline CDR1 reads SQVTM; CDR2 reads ANQGSEA.

There are a few counts of this clone. The chain joins TRBV7-3 to TRBJ2-5; D is perhaps TRBD1 or TRBD2 (5 bases each). The V end lost 4 bases, the J end lost 3 bases, and 15 bases lay between the germline ends. CDR3 length: 15 amino acids. Germline V gene data show CDR1 as SGHTA and CDR2 as FQGTGA. CDR3 bases: TGTGCCAGCAGCTCGGACACGGGGCTCGAAGAGACCCAGTACTTC. Its protein is CASSSDTGLEETQYF.

This chain links TRBV27 with TRBJ2-6; the D gene could be TRBD1 or TRBD2 (5 bases each). Germline CDR1 and CDR2: MNHEY and SMNVEV (reference sequence). The CDR3 has 13 amino acids. V was cut by 8 bases and J by 0 bases, with 5 bases left in between. The CDR3 DNA reads as TGTGCCAGCGGGGGCTCTGGGGCCAACGTCCTGACTTTC. It codes for CASGGSGANVLTF.

The V gene is TRBV2, the J gene TRBJ2-1; 10 nucleotides match TRBD2. V shed 4 bases, J shed 6 bases, and the junction held 6 bases outside the gene matches. This CDR3 contains 15 residues. CDR1 is SNHLY, CDR2 FYNNEI, per germline. CDR3 sequence reads: CASSALPSGGNEQFF. The CDR3 DNA is TGTGCCAGCAGTGCCCTTCCTAGCGGGGGCAATGAGCAGTTCTTC.

The chain combines TRBV5-1 with TRBJ2-3, with 9 bases aligning to TRBD2. This CDR3 contains 17 residues. Germline loops: CDR1 SGHRS, CDR2 YFSETQ. V lost 0 bases and J lost 6; bases outside the gene matches: 11. The CDR3 loop reads CASSLVPSGASGDTQYF. CDR3 in DNA: TGCGCCAGCAGCTTGGTCCCTAGCGGGGCTTCGGGGGATACGCAGTATTTT.

The chain has TRBV2 and TRBJ1-5; 9 bases are a match to TRBD1. Germline lookup yields CDR1 SNHLY and CDR2 FYNNEI. This CDR3 is built from 15 residues. V gave up 3 bases and J gave up 6 bases; unmatched junction bases: 6. The CDR3 nucleotides read TGTGCCAGCAGTGACGCGGGACAGGGCGCTCAGCCCCAGCATTTT. Its protein is CASSDAGQGAQPQHF.

This clone has just one count. The gene calls are TRBV4-3 and TRBJ1-3; D is unclear. V lost 0 bases, J lost 0 bases, and 3 bases lay in between. CDR1 LGHNA and CDR2 YSLEER come from the germline V gene. The CDR3 consists of 14 residues. Written as DNA, the CDR3 is TGCGCCAGCAGCCAAGAGAACTCTGGAAACACCATATATTTT. It specifies CASSQENSGNTIYF.

This clone has only one observation. The chain is built from TRBV4-3 and TRBJ2-1, with TRBD2 as a possible D gene (6 bases). V was pared by 2 bases and J by 3 bases, with 11 bases between. The germline V gene has CDR1 LGHNA and CDR2 YSLEER. The CDR3 length is 15 residues. The DNA for the CDR3 is TGCGCCAGCAGCCAATCGACTAGTGGCTACAATGAGCAGTTCTTC. This sequence encodes CASSQSTSGYNEQFF.

The chain is built from TRBV5-6 and TRBJ1-1; 7 nucleotides align to TRBD1. The CDR3 consists of 14 residues. Germline V gives CDR1 SGHDT, CDR2 YYEEEE. The junction had 5 bases not matched to a gene; V was cut back by 3 bases and J by 3 bases. CDR3 in DNA: TGTGCCAGCAGCTGGAGAACAGGGGACACTGAAGCTTTCTTT. As protein: CASSWRTGDTEAFF. Using reference TRBV5-6 and TRBJ1-1 for the parts outside the CDR3, the full variable domain is DAGVTQSPTHLIKTRGQQVTLRCSPKSGHDTVSWYQQALGQGPQFIFQYYEEEERQRGNFPDRFSGHQFPNYSSELNVNALLLGDSALYLCASSWRTGDTEAFFGQGTRLTVV.

DNA for the CDR3: TGTGCCAGTAGTATAGGGGGCAACAACTATGGCTACACCTTC. This sequence encodes CASSIGGNNYGYTF. This rearrangement joins TRBV19 to TRBJ1-2, with D possibly being TRBD1 (5 bases). From germline, CDR1 is LNHDA and CDR2 SQIVND (reference sequence). The CDR3 spans 14 residues. Between the trimmed V and J ends, which lost 1 base and 2 bases, there was a span of 8 bases.

The rearrangement links TRBV7-6 to TRBJ1-6; D is unresolved. The CDR3 has 13 amino acids. Deletions cut 9 bases from V and 3 bases from J, with 9 bases between. Germline assignment: CDR1 SGHVS and CDR2 FNYEAQ. This chain's CDR3 is CARGQNYNSPLHF. DNA of the CDR3: TGTGCCAGAGGGCAGAACTATAATTCACCCCTCCACTTT.

V is TRBV30 and J is TRBJ2-3, with D possibly TRBD1 on 5 matching bases. Germline V lookup: CDR1 GTSNPN, CDR2 SVGIG (reference sequence). The CDR3 has 11 amino acids. The V and J ends lost 4 bases and 8 bases respectively, with 10 bases between them. The CDR3 DNA reads TGTGCCTGGAAAGGAAGGGGTACGCAGTATTTT. It yields the protein CAWKGRGTQYF. The full variable domain, rest sourced from reference TRBV30 and TRBJ2-3, is SQTIHQWPATLVQPVGSPLSLECTVEGTSNPNLYWYRQAAGRGLQLLFYSVGIGQISSEVPQNLSASRPQDRQFILSSKKLLLSDSGFYLCAWKGRGTQYFGPGTRLTVL.

The chain recombines TRBV5-1 with TRBJ2-7; 10 bases line up with TRBD1. This CDR3 comprises 17 residues. J was trimmed by 4 bases and V by 3 bases; bases with no gene match: 13. Germline CDR1 reads SGHRS; CDR2 reads YFSETQ. CDR3 in amino acids: CASSSPGTGASRYEQYF. CDR3 in DNA: TGCGCCAGCAGCTCTCCCGGGACAGGGGCGTCCCGATACGAGCAGTACTTC.

The V call is TRBV5-1, the J call TRBJ2-5; the D is unclear. TRBJ2-7 explains the end of the DNA better; the J call may be wrong. CDR3 length: 13 amino acids. CDR1 SGHRS and CDR2 YFSETQ come from the germline V gene. The CDR3 loop reads CASSSEIGYEQYF. In nucleotides, the CDR3 is TGCGCCAGCAGCTCCGAGATTGGGTACGAGCAGTACTTC.

This chain connects TRBV2 to TRBJ1-3; D might be TRBD1 (5 bases). Germline CDR1 SNHLY, CDR2 FYNNEI. This CDR3 comprises 13 residues. Between the trimmed V and J ends, which lost 5 bases and 5 bases, there was a span of 10 bases. The CDR3 loop reads CASSTGGRNTIYF. The CDR3, as DNA: TGTGCCAGCAGTACAGGTGGTAGAAACACCATATATTTT. The complete variable domain, with remaining parts taken from reference TRBV2 and TRBJ1-3, reads EPEVTQTPSHQVTQMGQEVILRCVPISNHLYFYWYRQILGQKVEFLVSFYNNEISEKSEIFDDQFSVERPDGSNFTLKIRSTKLEDSAMYFCASSTGGRNTIYFGEGSWLTVV.

Only a few counts were recorded for this clone. This sequence joins TRBV10-3 and TRBJ1-5; D call uncertain. The CDR3 consists of 12 residues. Trimming stripped 4 bases from V and 3 bases from J, with 4 bases between. Germline values: CDR1 ENHRY, CDR2 SYGVKD. CDR3 protein: CAISGLNQPQHF. In DNA form, the CDR3 reads TGTGCCATCAGTGGCCTCAATCAGCCCCAGCATTTT.

The CDR3 nucleotides are TGCGCCAGCAGCCAGCCGGGACAGGGGGCGCGCGGCTACACCTTC. Protein: CASSQPGQGARGYTF. The chain links TRBV4-1 to TRBJ1-2; 12 bases fit TRBD1. The germline CDR1 and CDR2 sequences are MGHRA and YSYEKL. V lost 3 bases to trimming and J lost 8 bases; unmatched junction nucleotides: 7. This CDR3 is built from 15 residues.

The V gene is TRBV6-1, the J gene TRBJ2-1; 8 positions agree with TRBD2. The germline V gene has CDR1 MNHNS and CDR2 SASEGT. V trimming: 6 bases; J trimming: 8 bases; junction bases outside the gene matches: 12. There are 15 residues in the CDR3. CDR3: CASRPMTGGPYEQFF. The CDR3 DNA reads TGTGCCAGCAGACCCATGACGGGAGGGCCCTATGAGCAGTTCTTC.

This clone was recorded once. The chain is built from TRBV30 and TRBJ1-2; TRBD1 is a possible D gene (6 bases). The CDR3 is 12 amino acids. Germline V gene lookup returns CDR1 GTSNPN and CDR2 SVGIG (reference sequence). Trimming shortened V by 1 base and J by 8 bases, and 11 bases separated the two germline ends. The CDR3 nucleotides read TGTGCCTGGAGTGCAGGGGTTGGAGGCTACACCTTC. Protein sequence: CAWSAGVGGYTF. Combining the CDR3 with reference TRBV30 and TRBJ1-2 gives the whole variable domain SQTIHQWPATLVQPVGSPLSLECTVEGTSNPNLYWYRQAAGRGLQLLFYSVGIGQISSEVPQNLSASRPQDRQFILSSKKLLLSDSGFYLCAWSAGVGGYTFGSGTRLTVV.

This chain uses TRBV4-3 with TRBJ2-3, with 7 bases identical to TRBD2. The V gene's germline CDR1 is LGHNA and CDR2 YSLEER. Trimming took 0 bases from V and 4 from J; bases not matched to a gene: 10. The CDR3 sequence is 17 residues long. The CDR3 here is CASSQDSGSGYADTQYF. CDR3 DNA sequence: TGCGCCAGCAGCCAAGATAGTGGTAGCGGGTATGCAGATACGCAGTATTTT.

The genes are TRBV4-2 and TRBJ1-6; D may be TRBD1 (6 bases). This CDR3 contains 16 residues. V lost 2 bases and J lost 6, with 14 bases in between. Germline V gives CDR1 LGHNA, CDR2 YNFKEQ. CDR3 amino acids: CASSQRTTGLNSPLHF. The CDR3 region has the DNA TGTGCCAGCAGCCAACGCACGACAGGCCTTAATTCACCCCTCCACTTT.

Details on this clone: The junction differs from germline at one of its ends, possibly a read error. The chain uses TRBV4-3 and TRBJ2-7, with TRBD2 identical over 9 bases. The germline V gene encodes CDR1 LGHNA and CDR2 YSLEER. The CDR3 totals 15 residues. CDR3 bases: TGCGCCAGCAGCCCCCTCTTGCTAGCGGGGCCCCAGGTCCCCTTC. Translation: CASSPLLLAGPQVPF.